These 8 T cell receptor beta chains came from one sample sequenced in a study of cytomegalovirus exposure and HLA in healthy donors. The PCR contained 60 Vbeta and 13 Jbeta primers. The assay was immunoSEQ multiplex PCR, and TCRdb's table has in-frame clones only and misses some. The profile shows about 160,000 clones, around nine tenths of them singletons. Sequenced: PBMCs. The receptors here all came from a woman in her twenties or thirties in good health and CMV-seronegative.

The chain is built from TRBV6-1 and TRBJ1-1, with a tentative D call TRBD1 (6 bases). V was clipped by 0 bases and J by 0 bases, with 14 bases between them. The CDR3 runs to 17 residues. Germline V gives CDR1 MNHNS, CDR2 SASEGT. CDR3 nucleotides: TGTGCCAGCAGTGAAGCCGGGAGGGGGGGCATGAACACTGAAGCTTTCTTT. It translates to CASSEAGRGGMNTEAFF.

This clone was picked up a small number of times. Within the sample, other DNA sequences also encode this same CDR3. The rearrangement joins TRBV19 to TRBJ1-1; D is ambiguous. The CDR3 sequence is 13 residues long. The V end was cut by 2 bases, the J end by 1 base, with 5 bases between. Germline V lookup: CDR1 LNHDA, CDR2 SQIVND (reference sequence). The CDR3, as DNA: TGTGCCAGTAGTATAACGGGGAACACTGAAGCTTTCTTT. This sequence encodes CASSITGNTEAFF.

The V and J genes are TRBV2 and TRBJ2-5; TRBD2 is a possible D gene (6 bases). Germline values: CDR1 SNHLY, CDR2 FYNNEI. V was clipped by 4 bases and J by 5 bases, with 14 bases between them. This CDR3 has 14 amino acids. CDR3: CASSGRGVAETQYF. DNA for the CDR3: TGTGCCAGCAGTGGGAGGGGAGTGGCGGAGACCCAGTACTTC.

The chain links TRBV30 to TRBJ2-5; possible D gene TRBD2, 5 bases. Deletions cut 8 bases from V and 2 bases from J, with 15 bases between. The germline CDR1 and CDR2 sequences are GTSNPN and SVGIG (reference sequence). The CDR3 is 13 amino acids. This chain's CDR3 is CAGISGAQETQYF. Written as DNA, the CDR3 is TGTGCCGGAATAAGCGGAGCACAAGAGACCCAGTACTTC. Full variable domain (outside the CDR3, taken from reference TRBV30 and TRBJ2-5): SQTIHQWPATLVQPVGSPLSLECTVEGTSNPNLYWYRQAAGRGLQLLFYSVGIGQISSEVPQNLSASRPQDRQFILSSKKLLLSDSGFYLCAGISGAQETQYFGPGTRLLVL.

The chain links TRBV5-1 to TRBJ2-7; 8 bases map to TRBD1. The germline CDR1 and CDR2 sequences are SGHRS and YFSETQ. V shed 0 bases, J shed 4 bases, and the junction held 12 bases outside the gene matches. This CDR3 is 17 amino acids long. DNA for the CDR3: TGCGCCAGCAGCTTGGGCGGAGGAGTACAGGGGGTTTACGAGCAGTACTTC. Its protein product is CASSLGGGVQGVYEQYF.

This chain uses TRBV19 with TRBJ1-6; 7 bases match TRBD1. Germline lookup yields CDR1 LNHDA and CDR2 SQIVND (reference sequence). V gave up 4 bases and J gave up 10 bases; unmatched junction bases: 7. This CDR3 contains 14 residues. The CDR3 reads CASSKGTAGSPLHF. CDR3 DNA sequence: TGTGCCAGTAGTAAGGGGACAGCCGGCTCACCCCTCCACTTT.

The V gene is TRBV7-2, the J gene TRBJ1-5; D is unclear. Germline CDR1 SGHTA, CDR2 FQGNSA. Trimming removed 4 bases from V and 1 base from J, with 5 bases in between. CDR3 length equals 13 residues. CDR3 sequence (DNA): TGTGCCAGCAGCTCCCAAAGCAATCAGCCCCAGCATTTT. As protein: CASSSQSNQPQHF.

Here the CDR3 DNA reads TGTGCCAGCAGCGTAAGAGGACTAGCGGGAGGTGGAGACAATGAGCAGTTCTTC. Amino acids: CASSVRGLAGGGDNEQFF. This chain uses TRBV9 with TRBJ2-1, with 14 nucleotides matching TRBD2. The CDR3 length is 18 residues. Losses at the gene ends were 1 base for V and 5 bases for J; bases not matched to a gene: 8. Germline CDR1 is SGDLS and CDR2 is YYNGEE.